This T cell receptor beta chain was sequenced during a study of neurological immune-mediated disorders. General study findings and limits: Subjects shared no identical expanded-clone CDR3 amino acid sequences, suggesting private TCR-beta repertoires in all groups.

TCRdb independently ran MiXCR on the 5' RACE reads; one entry per CDR3 protein. In the table there are roughly 16,000 distinct CDR3 sequences, around 15% of which are singletons. The germline gives CDR1 SGDLS, CDR2 YYNGEE. J gave up 6 bases and V 0 bases, and 1 base lay outside the gene matches. This CDR3 is built from 15 residues. From 2 million PBMCs stored at -80 C, the unsorted libraries were generated. Ten or more counts support this clonotype. What it recognizes is unknown. The sample was PBMCs. The sequence was collected from a man aged 60 to 75 with HTLV-1-associated myelopathy (HAM/TSP). The rearrangement links TRBV9 to TRBJ2-1, with 12 positions matching TRBD2. The chain's CDR3 is CASSVASGGANEQFF. CDR3 sequence (DNA): TGTGCCAGCAGCGTAGCTAGCGGGGGGGCCAATGAGCAGTTCTTC.